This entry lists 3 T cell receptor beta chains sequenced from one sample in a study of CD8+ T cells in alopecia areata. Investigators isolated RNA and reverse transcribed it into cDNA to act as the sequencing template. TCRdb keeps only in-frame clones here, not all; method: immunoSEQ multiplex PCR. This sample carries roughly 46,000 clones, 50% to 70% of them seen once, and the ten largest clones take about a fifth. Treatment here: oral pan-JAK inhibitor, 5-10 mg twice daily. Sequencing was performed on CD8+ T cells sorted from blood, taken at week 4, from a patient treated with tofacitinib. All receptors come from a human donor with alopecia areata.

CDR3 in DNA: TGTGCCTGGGGACTAACCGGGGAGCTGTTTTTT. The encoded protein is CAWGLTGELFF. This chain links TRBV30 with TRBJ2-2; D is possibly TRBD2 (6 bases). Trimming pared 5 bases from V and 5 bases from J, leaving 6 bases between. The germline CDR1 and CDR2 sequences are GTSNPN and SVGIG (reference sequence). The CDR3 totals 11 residues.

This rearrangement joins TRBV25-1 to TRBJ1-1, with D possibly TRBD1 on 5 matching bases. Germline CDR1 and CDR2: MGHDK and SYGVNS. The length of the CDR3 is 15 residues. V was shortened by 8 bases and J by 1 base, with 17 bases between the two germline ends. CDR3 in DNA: TGTGCCAGCCAAGCCCCAGGGAGGACGAACACTGAAGCTTTCTTT. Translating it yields CASQAPGRTNTEAFF.

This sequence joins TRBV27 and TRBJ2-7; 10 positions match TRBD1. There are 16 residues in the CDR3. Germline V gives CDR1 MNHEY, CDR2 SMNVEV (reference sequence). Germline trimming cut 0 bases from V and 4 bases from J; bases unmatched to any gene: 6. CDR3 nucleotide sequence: TGTGCCAGCAGTTTATCGGTCGGGGACAGGGGTTACGAGCAGTACTTC. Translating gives CASSLSVGDRGYEQYF.